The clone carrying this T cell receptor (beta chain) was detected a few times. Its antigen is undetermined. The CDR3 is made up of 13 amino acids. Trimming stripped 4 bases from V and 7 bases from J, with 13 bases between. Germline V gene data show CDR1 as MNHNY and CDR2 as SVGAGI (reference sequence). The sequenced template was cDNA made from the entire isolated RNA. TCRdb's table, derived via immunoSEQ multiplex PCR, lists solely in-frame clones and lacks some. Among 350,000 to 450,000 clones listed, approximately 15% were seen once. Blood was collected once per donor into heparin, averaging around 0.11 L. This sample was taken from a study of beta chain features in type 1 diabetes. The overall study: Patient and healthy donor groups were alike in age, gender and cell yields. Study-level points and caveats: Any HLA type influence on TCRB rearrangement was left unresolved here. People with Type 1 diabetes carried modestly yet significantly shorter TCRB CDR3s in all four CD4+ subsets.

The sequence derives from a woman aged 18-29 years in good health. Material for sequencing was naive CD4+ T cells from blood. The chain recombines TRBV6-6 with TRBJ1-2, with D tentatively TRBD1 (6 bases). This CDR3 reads CASSSRQEGGYTF. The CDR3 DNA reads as TGTGCCAGCAGTTCCCGACAGGAAGGTGGCTACACCTTC.